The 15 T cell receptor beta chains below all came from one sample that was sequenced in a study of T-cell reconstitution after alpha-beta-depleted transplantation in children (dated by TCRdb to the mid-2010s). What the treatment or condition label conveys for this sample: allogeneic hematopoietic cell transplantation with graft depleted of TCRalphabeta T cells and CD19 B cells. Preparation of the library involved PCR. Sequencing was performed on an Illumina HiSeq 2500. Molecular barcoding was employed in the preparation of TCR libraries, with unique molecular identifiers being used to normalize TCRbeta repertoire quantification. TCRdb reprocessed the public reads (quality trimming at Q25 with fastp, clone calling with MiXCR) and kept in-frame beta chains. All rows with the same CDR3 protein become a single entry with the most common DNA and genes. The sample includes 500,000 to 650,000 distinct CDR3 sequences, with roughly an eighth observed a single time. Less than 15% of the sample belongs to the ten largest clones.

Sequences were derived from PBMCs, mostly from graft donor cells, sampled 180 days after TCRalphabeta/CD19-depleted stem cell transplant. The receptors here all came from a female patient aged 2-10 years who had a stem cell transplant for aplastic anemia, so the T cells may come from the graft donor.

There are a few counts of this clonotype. CDR3: CASTTSRDSFSGYTF. In DNA form, the CDR3 reads TGTGCCAGCACCACGTCTCGGGACAGCTTTTCGGGCTACACCTTC. The J gene is TRBJ1-2, the V gene TRBV7-9; 7 bases are shared with TRBD1. This CDR3 has 15 residues. In germline, CDR1 is SEHNR, CDR2 FQNEAQ (reference sequence). V dropped 7 bases and J dropped 8; count of bases not matched to a gene: 16.

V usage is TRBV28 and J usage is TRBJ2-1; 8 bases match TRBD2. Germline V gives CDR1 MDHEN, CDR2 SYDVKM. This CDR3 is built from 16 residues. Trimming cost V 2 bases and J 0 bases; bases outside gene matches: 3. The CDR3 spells CASSLVGRASYNEQFF. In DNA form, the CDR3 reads TGTGCCAGCAGTTTAGTCGGGAGGGCCTCCTACAATGAGCAGTTCTTC.

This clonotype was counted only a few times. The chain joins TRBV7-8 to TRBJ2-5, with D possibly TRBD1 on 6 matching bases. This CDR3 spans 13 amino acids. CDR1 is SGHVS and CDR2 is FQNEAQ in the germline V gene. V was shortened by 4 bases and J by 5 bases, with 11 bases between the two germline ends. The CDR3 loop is CASSSRQVETQYF. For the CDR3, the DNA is TGTGCCAGCAGCTCACGACAGGTTGAGACCCAGTACTTC.

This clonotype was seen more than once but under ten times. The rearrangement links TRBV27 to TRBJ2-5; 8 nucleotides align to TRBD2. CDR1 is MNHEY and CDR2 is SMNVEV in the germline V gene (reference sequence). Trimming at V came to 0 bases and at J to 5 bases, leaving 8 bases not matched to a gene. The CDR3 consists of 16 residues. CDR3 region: CASSLSNGRAKETQYF. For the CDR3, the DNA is TGTGCCAGCAGTTTATCTAACGGGAGGGCCAAGGAGACCCAGTACTTC.

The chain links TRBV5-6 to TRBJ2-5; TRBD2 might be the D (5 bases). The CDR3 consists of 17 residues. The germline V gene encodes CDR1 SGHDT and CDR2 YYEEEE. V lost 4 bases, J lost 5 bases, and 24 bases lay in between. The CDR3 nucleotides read TGTGCCAGCAGCCCGGAGGTGGGTCTCGCCACCGGGGAGACCCAGTACTTC. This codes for CASSPEVGLATGETQYF.

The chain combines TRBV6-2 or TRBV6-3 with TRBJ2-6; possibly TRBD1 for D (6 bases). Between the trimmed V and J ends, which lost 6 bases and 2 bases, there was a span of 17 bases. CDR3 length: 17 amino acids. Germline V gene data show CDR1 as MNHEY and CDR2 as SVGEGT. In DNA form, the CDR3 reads TGTGCCAGCAGCACCGGGACAAGGGCCACTGGGGCCAACGTCCTGACTTTC. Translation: CASSTGTRATGANVLTF.

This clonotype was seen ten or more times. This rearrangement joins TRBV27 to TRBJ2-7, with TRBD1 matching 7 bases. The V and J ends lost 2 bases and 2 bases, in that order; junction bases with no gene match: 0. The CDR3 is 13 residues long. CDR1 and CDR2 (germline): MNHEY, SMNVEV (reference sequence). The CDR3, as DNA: TGTGCCAGCAGTTTAACAGGGGCCTACGAGCAGTACTTC. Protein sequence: CASSLTGAYEQYF.

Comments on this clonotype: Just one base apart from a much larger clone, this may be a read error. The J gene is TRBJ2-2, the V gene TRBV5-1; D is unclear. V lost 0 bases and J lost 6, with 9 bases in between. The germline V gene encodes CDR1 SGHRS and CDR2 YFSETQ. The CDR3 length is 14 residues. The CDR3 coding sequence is TGCGCCAGCAGCTTGGCCTTTGGGGCCGGGGAGCTGTTTTTT. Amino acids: CASSLAFGAGELFF.

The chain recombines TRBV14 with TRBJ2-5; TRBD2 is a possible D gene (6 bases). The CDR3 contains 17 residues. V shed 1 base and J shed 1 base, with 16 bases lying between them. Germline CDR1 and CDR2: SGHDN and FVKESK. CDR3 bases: TGTGCCAGCAGCCAAGGGCGTTCACGGGGACTCCAAGAGACCCAGTACTTC. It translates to CASSQGRSRGLQETQYF.

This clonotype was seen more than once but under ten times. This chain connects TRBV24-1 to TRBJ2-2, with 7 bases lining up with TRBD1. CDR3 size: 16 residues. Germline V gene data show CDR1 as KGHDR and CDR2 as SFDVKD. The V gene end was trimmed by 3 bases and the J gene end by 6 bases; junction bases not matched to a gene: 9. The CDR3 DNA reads TGTGCCACCAGTGATGTACAGGGGAGTAGTCCCGGGGAGCTGTTTTTT. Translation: CATSDVQGSSPGELFF.

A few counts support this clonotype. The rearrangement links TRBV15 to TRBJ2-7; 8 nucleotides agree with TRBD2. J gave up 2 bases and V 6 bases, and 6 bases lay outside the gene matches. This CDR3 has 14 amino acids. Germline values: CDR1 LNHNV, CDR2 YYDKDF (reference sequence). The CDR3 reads CATSYKRETYEQYF. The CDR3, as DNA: TGTGCCACCAGTTATAAGCGGGAGACCTACGAGCAGTACTTC.

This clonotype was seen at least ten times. This chain's CDR3 is CASSSLGNEQFF. In DNA form, the CDR3 reads TGTGCCAGCAGTTCCTTGGGGAATGAGCAGTTCTTC. The V gene is TRBV28, the J gene TRBJ2-1; D is ambiguous. The V end was cut by 4 bases, the J end by 7 bases, with 8 bases between. The CDR3 length is 12 residues. CDR1 is MDHEN, CDR2 SYDVKM, per germline.

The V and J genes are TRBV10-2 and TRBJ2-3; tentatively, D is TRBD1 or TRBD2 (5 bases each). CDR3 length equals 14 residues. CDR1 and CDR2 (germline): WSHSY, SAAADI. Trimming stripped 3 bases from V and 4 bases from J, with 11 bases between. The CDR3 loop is CASSETGGADTQYF. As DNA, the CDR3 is TGCGCCAGCAGTGAAACAGGAGGTGCAGATACGCAGTATTTT.

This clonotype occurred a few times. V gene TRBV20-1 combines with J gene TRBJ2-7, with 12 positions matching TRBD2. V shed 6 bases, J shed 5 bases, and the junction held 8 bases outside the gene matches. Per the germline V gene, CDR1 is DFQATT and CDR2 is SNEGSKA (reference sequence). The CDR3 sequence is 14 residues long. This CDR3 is CSASTSGSPHEQYF. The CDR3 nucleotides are TGCAGTGCATCGACTAGCGGGAGCCCCCACGAGCAGTACTTC.

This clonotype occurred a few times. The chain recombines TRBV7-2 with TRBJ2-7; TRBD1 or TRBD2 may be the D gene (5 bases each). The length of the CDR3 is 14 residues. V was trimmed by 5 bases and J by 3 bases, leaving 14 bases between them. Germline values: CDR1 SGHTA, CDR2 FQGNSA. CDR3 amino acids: CASSPRDGYYEQYV. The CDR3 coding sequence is TGTGCCAGCAGCCCCCGGGACGGATACTACGAGCAGTACGTC.